This TCR beta chain was sequenced during a study of CD8 T cells in cerebrospinal fluid in Alzheimer's disease. Study results and caveats: The authors cautioned that cerebrospinal fluid EBV-specific TCRs do not prove EBV causes Alzheimer's. Healthy subjects less often had a clone of at least 3% than Alzheimer's patients.

TCRdb reanalyzed the 10x single-cell sequencing reads and collapses them to one entry per CDR3 protein, without DNA. This sample contains about 1,200 distinct CDR3 sequences. This clonotype is labeled medium-sized based on frequency. Its antigen is unknown. Germline V gene lookup returns CDR1 SGDLS and CDR2 YYNGEE. This CDR3 comprises 16 residues. This chain connects TRBV9 to TRBJ2-1; TCRdb returns TRBD1, unconfirmable since there is no DNA. This TCR was sampled from a human donor with Alzheimer's disease. The sequenced sample consisted of cerebrospinal fluid. The CDR3: CASSTPPGGPLNEQFF.